This T cell receptor (beta chain) was sequenced during a study of T cells in Graves' hyperthyroidism and ophthalmopathy. Study outcomes and limitations: Ophthalmopathy cases were set apart from stable hyperthyroidism by a 13 V-J model. Ophthalmopathy prediction by the model preceded onset by a median roughly 6.3 months.

Researchers took RNA transcripts and amplified the TCR beta CDR3 regions from them. TCR CDR3 regions were first amplified by RT-PCR with HTBI primers. TCRdb fed the multiplex PCR reads into MiXCR, producing one record per CDR3 protein. The sample holds roughly 500,000 distinct CDR3 sequences; 46% are singletons and the top ten take about 45%. Diagnoses were established using clinical symptoms, serum thyroxine and TRAb, thyroid ultrasound and orbital computed tomography. With respect to this clonotype: Its target is unknown. Its ends do not fully match the called genes, so a read error is possible.

Germline CDR1 is SGHVS and CDR2 is FQNEAQ. The CDR3 totals 14 residues. The clonotype was recovered from an adult woman with Graves' disease, either hyperthyroidism or ophthalmopathy (not recorded which). What was sequenced was peripheral blood or thyroid tissue (not recorded which). The chain couples TRBV7-8 to TRBJ2-5; TRBD1 agrees at 7 bases. Here the CDR3 DNA reads TGTGCCAGCAGCATCGGACAGGCGTACGAGACCCAGTGCTTC. As protein: CASSIGQAYETQCF. The full variable domain, with the rest looked up from reference TRBV7-8 and TRBJ2-5, is GAGVSQSPRYKVAKRGQDVALRCDPISGHVSLFWYQQALGQGPEFLTYFQNEAQLDKSGLPSDRFFAERPEGSVSTLKIQRTQQEDSAVYLCASSIGQAYETQCFGPGTRLLVL.